This paragraph covers one TCR beta chain sequence. CDR3 length: 18 amino acids. The germline gives CDR1 KGHSH, CDR2 LQKENI. With V trimmed by 2 bases and J by 1 base, 6 bases remained unmatched. Assay used: immunoSEQ multiplex PCR; TCRdb lists only in-frame clones, some missing. The profile covers 200,000 to 250,000 clones, with around 89% appearing a single time and 0.87% taken by the ten largest. The source of the sample is a study of blood T cell repertoires in COVID-19. The source material was PBMCs or T cells enriched from blood (not recorded which). V is TRBV18 and J is TRBJ2-1, with 12 nucleotides matching TRBD2. The TCR comes from a man aged 45 to 65 who had been exposed to COVID-19. This CDR3 reads CASSPWTSGNRSYNEQFF. CDR3 DNA sequence: TGTGCCAGCTCACCATGGACTAGCGGGAATCGTTCCTACAATGAGCAGTTCTTC.